Sequencing of this T cell receptor beta chain was carried out in a study of T-cell reconstitution after alpha-beta-depleted transplantation in children. General observations from the study: Once a year had passed after transplant, T-cell counts and diversity came mostly from newly produced T cells. At around two months after transplant, the alpha-beta T cells were reportedly derived from several hundred expanded clones that came from non-depleted graft cells. The study traced high day-60 TCRbeta diversity in some patients to surviving recipient T cells and thymic progenitors.

As it was prepared, the TCRbeta library received unique molecular identifiers. TCRdb called the PCR reads again in MiXCR, with one record for every CDR3 protein. Of 300,000 to 400,000 distinct CDR3 sequences listed, roughly 15% are singletons. The CDR3 length equals 9 residues, ends included. In germline, CDR1 is SGHRS, CDR2 YFSETQ. Comment on this clonotype: Antigen specificity is unknown. Here the CDR3 omits its conserved ending phenylalanine or tryptophan, so a read error is the likely source. The DNA is left out, because the CDR3 cannot be placed on it with certainty; the CDR3 is given as TCRdb lists it.

This chain joins TRBV5-1 and TRBJ2-5; the table's D call, TRBD2, was not checked against the DNA. Sequencing used PBMCs, mostly from graft donor cells, obtained 360 days after TCRalphabeta/CD19-depleted stem cell transplant. The TCR comes from a male patient under 10 years old who had a stem cell transplant for acute lymphoblastic leukemia, so the T cells may come from the graft donor. CDR3 loop: CASSLGDSV.